This entry features one T cell receptor beta chain sequence. Its antigen is as yet unknown. Measured with immunoSEQ multiplex PCR; TCRdb has only the in-frame clones, and not every one. The sample comprises roughly 99,000 clones, around 90% of which are singletons, and approximately 4.8% rests with the top ten. This sample stems from a study of T cell responses to AZD1222 COVID-19 vaccine. From germline, CDR1 is MNHEY and CDR2 SVGAGI. The V and J ends lost 8 bases and 3 bases, in that order; junction bases with no gene match: 4. This CDR3 spans 13 amino acids. Recipients boosted at about 4 weeks or about 12 weeks are pooled. Findings and limits, study-wide: Across spike, vaccine-associated CD4 TCRs were found, dominant at 160-218 and 743-854. At baseline, just six AZD1222 recipients tested seropositive. Only after the peak T cell response were repertoires sampled.

The clonotype comes from an adult who received the AZD1222 COVID-19 vaccine. Sequencing used peripheral blood, obtained 28 days after the second AZD1222 dose. This chain uses TRBV6-5 with TRBJ2-4, with 7 bases lining up with TRBD2. The CDR3 sequence: CASGEGGKNIQYF. The DNA of the CDR3 is TGTGCCAGCGGGGAGGGTGGCAAAAACATTCAGTACTTC.